A selection of T cell receptor beta chains follows, all from one sample in a study of post-analysis software for immune sequencing data. One entry per CDR3 protein, called by TCRdb with MiXCR from the PCR reads. The data show 450,000 to 700,000 distinct CDR3 sequences, roughly 40% seen once. The sequenced material came from blood. The receptors stem from a girl aged 5-17 years with multiple sclerosis. CDR3s include the opening cysteine and the closing phenylalanine or tryptophan. D genes are given only for firm matches. Some rows have no size entry. The others give once, few or many, or a class for an expanded clone.

d_call	v_call	j_call	clone_size	cdr3_nt	cdr3_aa
-	TRBV7-9	TRBJ1-2	few	TGTGCCAGCACCAGTCCTCAGATTACGTTAGCTAACTATGGCTACACCTTC	CASTSPQITLANYGYTF
TRBD2	TRBV5-5	TRBJ2-3	-	TGTGCCAGCAGCTTAAGAGCGGGGGAAGATACGCAGTATTTT	CASSLRAGEDTQYF
-	TRBV12-3/TRBV12-4	TRBJ2-3	few	TGTGCCAGCAAAAGGGGAAGCACAGATACGCAGTATTTT	CASKRGSTDTQYF
TRBD1	TRBV20-1	TRBJ2-7	-	TGCAGTGCTACCGGGACAGGGCCGTTATACGAGCAGTACTTC	CSATGTGPLYEQYF
-	TRBV5-1	TRBJ2-5	many	TGTGCCAGCAGCTCCTTTCAAGAGACCCAGTACTTC	CASSSFQETQYF
TRBD1	TRBV5-1	TRBJ2-3	-	TGCGCCAGCAGCTTTCCGGGACAGGGGGCAGATACGCAGTATTTT	CASSFPGQGADTQYF
TRBD2	TRBV7-8	TRBJ2-1	-	TGTGCCAGCAGCTTTAGCGGGAGGGAGTGGTTATACAATGAGCAGTTCTTC	CASSFSGREWLYNEQFF
-	TRBV15	TRBJ2-4	few	TGTGCCACCAGCACAGACAGATTAGCAACCATTCAGTACTTC	CATSTDRLATIQYF
TRBD2	TRBV7-2	TRBJ2-1	-	TGTGCCAGCAGCTCGGGGCTCCTAGCGGGAGAGTGGGGGGCCTACAATGAGCAGTTCTTC	CASSSGLLAGEWGAYNEQFF
TRBD1	TRBV6-5	TRBJ1-6	few	TGTGCCAGCAGCCCCCCAGGGGGCGCCGGATCACCCCTCCACTTT	CASSPPGGAGSPLHF